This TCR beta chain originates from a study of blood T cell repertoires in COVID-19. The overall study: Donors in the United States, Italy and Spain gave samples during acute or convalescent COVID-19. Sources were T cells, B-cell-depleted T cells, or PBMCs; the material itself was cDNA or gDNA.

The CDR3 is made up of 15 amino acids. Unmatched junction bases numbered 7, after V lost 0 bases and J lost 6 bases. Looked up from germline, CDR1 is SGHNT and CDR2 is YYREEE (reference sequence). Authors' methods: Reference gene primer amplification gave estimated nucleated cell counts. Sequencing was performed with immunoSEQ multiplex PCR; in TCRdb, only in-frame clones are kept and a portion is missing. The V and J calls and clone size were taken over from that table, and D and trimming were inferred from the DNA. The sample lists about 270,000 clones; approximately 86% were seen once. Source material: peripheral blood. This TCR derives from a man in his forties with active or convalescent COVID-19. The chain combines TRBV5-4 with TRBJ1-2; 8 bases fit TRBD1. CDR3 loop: CASSLAYRGRDGYTF. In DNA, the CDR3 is TGTGCCAGCAGCTTGGCCTACAGGGGGAGAGATGGCTACACCTTC.